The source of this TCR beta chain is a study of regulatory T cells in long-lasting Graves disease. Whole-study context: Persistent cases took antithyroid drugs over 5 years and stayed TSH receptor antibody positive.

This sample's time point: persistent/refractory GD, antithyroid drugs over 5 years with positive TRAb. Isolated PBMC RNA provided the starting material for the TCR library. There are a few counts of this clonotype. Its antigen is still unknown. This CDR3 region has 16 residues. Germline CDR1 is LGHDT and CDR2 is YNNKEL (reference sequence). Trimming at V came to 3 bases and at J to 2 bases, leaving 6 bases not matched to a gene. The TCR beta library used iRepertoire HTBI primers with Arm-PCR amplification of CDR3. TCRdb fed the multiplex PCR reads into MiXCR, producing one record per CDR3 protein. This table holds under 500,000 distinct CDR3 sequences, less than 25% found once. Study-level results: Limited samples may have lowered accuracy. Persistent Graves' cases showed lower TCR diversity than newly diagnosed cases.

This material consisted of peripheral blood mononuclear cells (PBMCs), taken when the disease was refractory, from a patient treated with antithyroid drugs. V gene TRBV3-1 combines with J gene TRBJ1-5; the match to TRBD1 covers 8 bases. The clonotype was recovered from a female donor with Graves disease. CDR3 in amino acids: CASSQRTGIGNQPQHF. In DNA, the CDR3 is TGTGCCAGCAGCCAGAGGACAGGGATTGGCAATCAGCCCCAGCATTTT.